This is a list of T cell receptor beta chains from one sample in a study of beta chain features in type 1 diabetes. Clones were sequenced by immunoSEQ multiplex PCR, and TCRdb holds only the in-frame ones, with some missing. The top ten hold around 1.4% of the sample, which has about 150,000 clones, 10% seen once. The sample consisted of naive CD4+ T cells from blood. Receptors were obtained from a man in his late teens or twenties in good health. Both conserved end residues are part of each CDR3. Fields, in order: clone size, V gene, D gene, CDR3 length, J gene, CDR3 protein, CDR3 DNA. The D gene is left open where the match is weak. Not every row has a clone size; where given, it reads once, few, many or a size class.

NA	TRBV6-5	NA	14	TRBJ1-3	CASSIGLSGNTIYF	TGTGCCAGCAGTATAGGACTCTCTGGAAACACCATATATTTT
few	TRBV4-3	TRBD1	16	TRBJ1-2	CASSHADRDPGDGYTF	TGCGCCAGCAGCCACGCGGACAGGGACCCCGGTGATGGCTACACCTTC
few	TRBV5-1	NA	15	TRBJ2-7	CASSLAPDRSYEQYF	TGCGCCAGCAGCTTAGCCCCCGACAGATCCTACGAGCAGTACTTC
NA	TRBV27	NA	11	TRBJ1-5	CASSPNQPQHF	TGTGCCAGCAGTCCTAATCAGCCCCAGCATTTT
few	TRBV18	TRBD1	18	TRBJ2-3	CASSPPRGQSTSTDTQYF	TGTGCCAGCTCACCACCTCGGGGACAGTCAACTAGCACAGATACGCAGTATTTT
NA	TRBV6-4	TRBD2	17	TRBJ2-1	CASSVRTSGGFYNEQFF	TGTGCCAGCAGTGTCCGGACTAGCGGGGGGTTCTACAATGAGCAGTTCTTC
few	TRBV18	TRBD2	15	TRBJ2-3	CASSPRLAGADTQYF	TGTGCCAGCTCACCACGTCTAGCGGGGGCGGATACGCAGTATTTT
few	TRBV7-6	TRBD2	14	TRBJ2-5	CASSLAGAGDLEHF	TGTGCCAGCAGCTTAGCCGGGGCGGGGGACTTGGAGCACTTC
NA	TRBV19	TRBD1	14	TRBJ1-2	CASRPVGQGNGYTF	TGTGCCAGTAGACCCGTGGGACAGGGGAATGGCTACACCTTC
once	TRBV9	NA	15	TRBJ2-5	CASSGDSTLQETQYF	TGTGCCAGCAGCGGTGACAGCACACTCCAAGAGACCCAGTACTTC
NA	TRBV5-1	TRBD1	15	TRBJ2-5	CASSLNLGQDETQYF	TGCGCCAGCAGCTTGAACTTAGGACAGGATGAGACCCAGTACTTC
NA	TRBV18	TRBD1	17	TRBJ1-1	CASSRSGGQGFFTEAFF	TGTGCCAGCTCACGTTCGGGAGGACAGGGGTTTTTCACTGAAGCTTTCTTT
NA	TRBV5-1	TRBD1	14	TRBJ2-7	CASSLGAGGYEQYF	TGCGCCAGCAGCTTGGGGGCAGGGGGCTACGAGCAGTACTTC
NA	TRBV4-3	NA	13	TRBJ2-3	CASSQDSYHTQYF	TGCGCCAGCAGCCAAGATTCCTACCATACGCAGTATTTT
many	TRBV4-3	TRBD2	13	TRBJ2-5	CASSQGGGETQYF	TGCGCCAGCAGCCAAGGGGGGGGAGAGACCCAGTACTTC
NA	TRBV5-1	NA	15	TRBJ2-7	CASSFLTAGAYEQYF	TGCGCCAGCAGCTTTTTAACAGCAGGCGCCTACGAGCAGTACTTC
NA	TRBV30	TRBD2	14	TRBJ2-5	CAWSRVAGVETQYF	TGTGCCTGGAGTAGGGTAGCGGGGGTAGAGACCCAGTACTTC
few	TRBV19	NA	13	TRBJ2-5	CASSPVSGETQYF	TGTGCCAGTAGCCCGGTGAGCGGGGAGACCCAGTACTTC
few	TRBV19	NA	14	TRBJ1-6	CASSLRVTRSPLHF	TGTGCCAGTAGTCTGAGGGTTACGCGATCACCCCTCCACTTT
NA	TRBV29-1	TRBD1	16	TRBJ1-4	CSVPRGQGLPNEKLFF	TGCAGCGTTCCGCGGGGACAGGGTTTGCCTAATGAAAAACTGTTTTTT
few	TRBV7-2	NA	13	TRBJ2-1	CASSQTPRGEQFF	TGTGCCAGCAGCCAAACACCGCGGGGTGAGCAGTTCTTC
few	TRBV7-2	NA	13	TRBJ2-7	CASSLNRDYEQYF	TGTGCCAGCAGCTTGAACAGGGACTACGAGCAGTACTTC
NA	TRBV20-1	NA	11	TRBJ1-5	CSAARDQPQHF	TGCAGTGCGGCCCGGGATCAGCCCCAGCATTTT
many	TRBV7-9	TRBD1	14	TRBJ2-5	CASSPWDRQETQYF	TGTGCCAGCAGCCCTTGGGACAGACAAGAGACCCAGTACTTC
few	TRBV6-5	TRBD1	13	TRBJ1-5	CASSRTGDQPQHF	TGTGCCAGCAGCCGGACAGGGGATCAGCCCCAGCATTTT
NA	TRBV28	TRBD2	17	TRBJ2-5	CASSLFPSGGALETQYF	TGTGCCAGCAGTTTATTCCCTAGCGGGGGGGCCTTGGAGACCCAGTACTTC
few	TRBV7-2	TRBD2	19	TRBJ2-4	CASSLGGLAGPTAKNIQYF	TGTGCCAGCAGCTTAGGGGGACTAGCGGGGCCGACGGCCAAAAACATTCAGTACTTC
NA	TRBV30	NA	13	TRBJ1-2	CAWSRAGNYGYTF	TGTGCCTGGAGTAGGGCAGGGAACTATGGCTACACCTTC
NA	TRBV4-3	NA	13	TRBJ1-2	CASSQGGGYGYTF	TGCGCCAGCAGCCAAGGGGGGGGGTATGGCTACACCTTC
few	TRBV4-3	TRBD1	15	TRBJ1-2	CASSQQGQGVYGYTF	TGCGCCAGCAGCCAACAGGGACAGGGGGTCTATGGCTACACCTTC
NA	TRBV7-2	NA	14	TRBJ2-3	CASSRGGSTDTQYF	TGTGCCAGCAGCAGGGGGGGAAGCACAGATACGCAGTATTTT
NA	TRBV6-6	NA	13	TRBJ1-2	CASRLDRNYGYTF	TGTGCCAGCAGACTCGACAGGAACTATGGCTACACCTTC
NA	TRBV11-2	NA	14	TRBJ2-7	CASSFWRNSYEQYF	TGTGCCAGCAGCTTCTGGCGGAACTCCTACGAGCAGTACTTC